This TCR beta chain stems from a study of OX40 agonist ivuxolimab in advanced cancers. Study information: Patients were dosed with the agonistic anti-OX40 (CD134) antibody ivuxolimab. General study points: Near-lowest levels of clonal expansion characterized partial responders at 0.1-3.0 mg/kg.

V was shortened by 3 bases and J by 3 bases, with 13 bases between the two germline ends. The CDR3 has 15 residues. CDR1 and CDR2 (germline): SGHDN, FVKESK. Comments on this clone: Its antigen remains unidentified.

The assay was immunoSEQ multiplex PCR, and TCRdb's table has in-frame clones only and misses some. The table shows tens of thousands of clones, with 79% occurring only once. The sequencing here drew on CD4+ or CD8+ T cells sorted from blood, taken in a trial of the OX40 agonist ivuxolimab. The gene calls are TRBV14 and TRBJ2-3; D perhaps matches TRBD2 (5 bases). The TCR comes from an adult with an advanced solid tumor such as melanoma, head and neck, liver or kidney cancer. The CDR3 bases are TGTGCCAGCAGCCACCTAAGCGGAAAAACAGATACGCAGTATTTT. Translated, it gives CASSHLSGKTDTQYF.